This T cell receptor (beta chain) was observed in a study of blood T cells in healthy people across ages. This clonotype was observed a handful of times. Deletions cut 2 bases from V and 4 bases from J, with 12 bases between. The germline V gene has CDR1 MNHEY and CDR2 SMNVEV (reference sequence). The CDR3 runs to 15 residues. The authors ran a second PCR of about 7 to 11 cycles using a sample-barcoded 5' primer and a J-beta primer mix. TCRdb used MiXCR to reprocess the 5' RACE reads, holding one entry per CDR3 protein. The sample consists of more than 650,000 distinct CDR3 sequences, about 55% of them appearing once.

J is TRBJ2-1 and V is TRBV27, with D hard to call. The sequence was obtained from an elderly man in good health. Material for sequencing was blood. CDR3 DNA sequence: TGTGCCAGCAGTTTAGTCTCCATTGGTTACAATGAGCAGTTCTTC. Translating gives CASSLVSIGYNEQFF.